The 6 T cell receptor beta chains reported below all come from one sample, sequenced in a study of glioma-infiltrating T cells after dendritic cell vaccination. Repertoires were generated with immunoSEQ multiplex PCR, while TCRdb's copy carries only in-frame clones and drops some. The sample gives approximately 60,000 clones, more than 75% of which show up once; roughly 12% is in the top ten. This sample's time point: after dendritic cell vaccination, including at tumor progression/relapse. The sequences come from blood, collected after dendritic cell vaccination. Receptor source: a human donor with glioblastoma.

The chain joins TRBV10-1 to TRBJ2-3; 12 bases map to TRBD2. With V trimmed by 6 bases and J by 0 bases, 4 bases remained unmatched. Germline assignment: CDR1 WNHNN and CDR2 SYGVQD (reference sequence). The CDR3 loop spans 16 amino acids. The DNA of the CDR3 is TGCGCCAGCAGGGACGGGACTAGCGGGAGCACAGATACGCAGTATTTT. Its protein is CASRDGTSGSTDTQYF.

The chain uses TRBV19 and TRBJ2-3; 7 bases map to TRBD2. The ends lost 0 bases at V and 7 bases at J; junction bases unmatched: 7. The CDR3 extends over 15 amino acids. Germline V gives CDR1 LNHDA, CDR2 SQIVND (reference sequence). The CDR3 sequence: CASSIETGGRYTQYF. DNA for the CDR3: TGTGCCAGTAGTATAGAAACGGGAGGTAGATATACGCAGTATTTT. The variable domain in full, completed from reference TRBV19 and TRBJ2-3, reads DGGITQSPKYLFRKEGQNVTLSCEQNLNHDAMYWYRQDPGQGLRLIYYSQIVNDFQKGDIAEGYSVSREKKESFPLTVTSAQKNPTAFYLCASSIETGGRYTQYFGPGTRLTVL.

This clone was observed a single time. The chain combines TRBV30 with TRBJ1-1, with D possibly TRBD1 on 5 matching bases. There are 12 residues in the CDR3. CDR1 is GTSNPN, CDR2 SVGIG, per germline (reference sequence). With 3 bases removed from V and 6 bases from J, the gap between germline ends came to 11 bases. The CDR3 region has the DNA TGTGCCTGGAGGCGAATAGGGGCTGAAGCTTTCTTT. Translated: CAWRRIGAEAFF.

V is TRBV6-1 and J is TRBJ2-3; 8 nucleotides line up with TRBD1. The CDR3 has 15 residues. CDR1 is MNHNS, CDR2 SASEGT, per germline. The junction had 10 bases not matched to a gene; V was cut back by 6 bases and J by 5 bases. The CDR3 here is CASRAGTGSGDTQYF. The DNA for the CDR3 is TGTGCCAGCAGGGCCGGGACAGGCAGTGGAGATACGCAGTATTTT.

V is TRBV11-2 and J is TRBJ2-5, with D possibly TRBD1 on 5 matching bases. The germline CDR1 and CDR2 sequences are SGHAT and FQNNGV. The length of the CDR3 is 16 residues. Trimming removed 2 bases at V and 1 base at J, with 14 bases between. This CDR3 is CASSLIAGMGQETQYF. Here the CDR3 DNA reads TGTGCCAGCAGCTTAATAGCAGGGATGGGCCAAGAGACCCAGTACTTC.

The genes are TRBV18 and TRBJ2-7; 8 bases match TRBD1. The CDR3 is 15 amino acids. Germline assignment: CDR1 KGHSH and CDR2 LQKENI. J gave up 6 bases and V 3 bases, and 10 bases lay outside the gene matches. CDR3 sequence (DNA): TGTGCCAGCTCACCCCCATCTCAGGACAGGGTCGAGCAGTACTTC. Its protein product is CASSPPSQDRVEQYF.